This T cell receptor (beta chain) was identified during a study of T cells in Graves' hyperthyroidism and ophthalmopathy. Graves' hyperthyroidism is called stable when ophthalmopathy does not progress within 18 months. PBMCs were obtained from under 13 ml fresh peripheral blood. Many counts were recorded for this clonotype. TCR beta CDR3 regions were amplified from RNA transcripts. First-round RT-PCR of the TCR CDR3 relied on the HTBI primer set. Using its own MiXCR run on the multiplex PCR reads, TCRdb lists one record per CDR3 protein. The repertoire holds roughly 290,000 distinct CDR3 sequences, with approximately 13% as singletons. The V and J ends lost 2 bases and 5 bases respectively, with 9 bases between them. The length of the CDR3 is 13 residues. Germline values: CDR1 MNHEY, CDR2 SVGEGT.

V and J are TRBV6-2 or TRBV6-3 and TRBJ1-1; D gene unclear. Sample: blood. This clonotype was obtained from a woman aged 40 to 55 with Graves' hyperthyroidism. As DNA, the CDR3 is TGTGCCAGCAGTTACAACGACGGGACTGAAGCTTTCTTT. Its translation: CASSYNDGTEAFF.